This T cell receptor (beta chain) emerged from a study of OX40 agonist ivuxolimab in advanced cancers. Across the whole study: Each patient was given ivuxolimab into a vein every 2 weeks, at 0.01 to 10 mg/kg. Study-level findings and limits: Antigen targets of the expanded peripheral T cells went undetermined.

Drawing of blood for sampling happened at baseline, at cycle 4 day 1, and at cycle 7 day 1. With 0 bases removed from V and 6 bases from J, the gap between germline ends came to 14 bases. This CDR3 contains 15 residues. CDR1 SGHVS and CDR2 FNYEAQ come from the germline V gene. Sequencing was performed with immunoSEQ multiplex PCR; in TCRdb, only in-frame clones are kept and a portion is missing. The table has 75,000 to 95,000 clones, 85% to 90% seen once. A word on this clone: The antigen is not known.

The V call is TRBV7-6, the J call TRBJ1-1; D is possibly TRBD1 (6 bases). Source: CD4+ or CD8+ T cells sorted from blood, taken in a trial of the OX40 agonist ivuxolimab. This TCR was sampled from an adult with an advanced solid tumor such as melanoma, head and neck, liver or kidney cancer. The CDR3 coding sequence is TGTGCCAGCAGCTTAGCGGCACAGGGTGTCGCTGAAGCTTTCTTT. Translated, it gives CASSLAAQGVAEAFF. The full variable domain, completed using reference TRBV7-6 and TRBJ1-1, is GAGVSQSPRYKVTKRGQDVALRCDPISGHVSLYWYRQALGQGPEFLTYFNYEAQQDKSGLPNDRFSAERPEGSISTLTIQRTEQRDSAMYRCASSLAAQGVAEAFFGQGTRLTVV.